These 3 T cell receptor beta chains originate from one sample sequenced in a study of blood T cell repertoires in COVID-19. Measured with immunoSEQ multiplex PCR; TCRdb has only the in-frame clones, and not every one. The sample includes 500,000 to 600,000 clones, around 90% of them seen just once. Sequencing was carried out using peripheral blood. The source is a woman aged 50 to 60 with COVID-19, enrolled during active disease.

The chain joins TRBV24-1 to TRBJ2-1; TRBD2 agrees at 13 bases. The CDR3 runs 17 residues. V lost 4 bases and J lost 4; bases outside the gene matches: 6. Looked up from germline, CDR1 is KGHDR and CDR2 is SFDVKD. CDR3 nucleotides: TGTGCCACCAGTGACGCAGGGACTAGCGGGGCGTACAATGAGCAGTTCTTC. It is translated as CATSDAGTSGAYNEQFF.

This chain uses TRBV5-1 with TRBJ1-5; TRBD1 matches 7 bases. V was clipped by 4 bases and J by 7 bases; unmatched bases: 8. This CDR3 comprises 14 residues. Germline values: CDR1 SGHRS, CDR2 YFSETQ. CDR3 sequence (DNA): TGCGCCAGCAGCGACAGGCCAGGGGGACAGCCCCAGCATTTT. This sequence encodes CASSDRPGGQPQHF.

The gene calls are TRBV7-2 and TRBJ1-5, with D uncertain. Germline CDR1 is SGHTA and CDR2 is FQGNSA. The CDR3 spans 12 residues. Trimming pared 3 bases from V and 11 bases from J, leaving 11 bases between. The CDR3: CASSFGREAQHF. The CDR3 DNA sequence: TGTGCCAGCAGCTTCGGGCGGGAGGCCCAGCATTTT.